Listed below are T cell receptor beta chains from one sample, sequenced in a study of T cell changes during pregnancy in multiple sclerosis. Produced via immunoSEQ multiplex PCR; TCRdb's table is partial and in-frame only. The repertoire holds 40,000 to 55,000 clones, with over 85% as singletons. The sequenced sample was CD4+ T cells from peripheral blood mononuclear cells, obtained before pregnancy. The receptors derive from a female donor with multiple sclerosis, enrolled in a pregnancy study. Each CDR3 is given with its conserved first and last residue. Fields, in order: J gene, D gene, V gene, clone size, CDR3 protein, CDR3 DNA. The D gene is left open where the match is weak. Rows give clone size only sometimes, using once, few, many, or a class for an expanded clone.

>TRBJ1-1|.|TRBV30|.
CARRGMYGENTEAFF
TGTGCCCGGAGGGGTATGTACGGGGAGAACACTGAAGCTTTCTTT
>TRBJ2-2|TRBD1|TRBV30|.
CAWSAGTGDTGELFF
TGTGCCTGGAGTGCCGGGACAGGGGACACCGGGGAGCTGTTTTTT
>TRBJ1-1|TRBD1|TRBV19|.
CASSRGRVSTEAFF
TGTGCCAGTAGCAGGGGGCGGGTGTCGACTGAAGCTTTCTTT
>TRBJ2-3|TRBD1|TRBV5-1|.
CASSLGQGASDTQYF
TGCGCCAGCAGCTTGGGACAGGGGGCATCAGATACGCAGTATTTT
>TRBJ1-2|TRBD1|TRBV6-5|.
CASRELTGGAGYTF
TGTGCCAGCAGAGAACTGACAGGGGGCGCTGGCTACACCTTC
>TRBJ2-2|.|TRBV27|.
CASSRVPLNTGELFF
TGTGCCAGCAGTCGCGTCCCGCTGAACACCGGGGAGCTGTTTTTT
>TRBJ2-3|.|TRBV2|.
CASSESRGLLQGDTQYF
TGTGCCAGCAGTGAAAGCCGGGGCTTACTCCAGGGGGATACGCAGTATTTT
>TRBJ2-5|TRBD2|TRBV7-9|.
CASSLVLASGAFRETQYF
TGTGCCAGCAGCTTAGTCTTGGCTAGCGGGGCCTTCCGGGAGACCCAGTACTTC
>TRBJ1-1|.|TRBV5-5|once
CASSSFPSPRAFF
TGTGCCAGCAGCTCCTTTCCTAGTCCGAGAGCTTTCTTT
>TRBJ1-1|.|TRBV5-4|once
CASSSPVGAEAFF
TGTGCCAGCAGCTCCCCGGTGGGAGCTGAAGCTTTCTTT
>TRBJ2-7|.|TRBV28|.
CASSPQSGVRYEQYF
TGTGCCAGCAGTCCCCAGTCCGGGGTTCGATACGAGCAGTACTTC
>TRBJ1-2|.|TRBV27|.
CASSLSPGAYGYTF
TGTGCCAGCAGTTTATCTCCAGGGGCCTATGGCTACACCTTC
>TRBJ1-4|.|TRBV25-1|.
CASSEQGLTNEKLFF
TGTGCCAGCAGTGAACAGGGACTAACTAATGAAAAACTGTTTTTT
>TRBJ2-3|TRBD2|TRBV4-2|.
CASSQVGGLRGTDTQYF
TGTGCCAGCAGCCAAGTGGGAGGGTTGAGGGGCACAGATACGCAGTATTTT
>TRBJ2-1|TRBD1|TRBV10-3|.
CAISESLGQGNSIRNRQFF
TGTGCCATCAGTGAGTCTCTAGGACAGGGAAACTCCATCCGAAATAGGCAGTTCTTC
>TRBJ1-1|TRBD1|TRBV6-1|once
CASRNHRGVNTEAFF
TGTGCCAGCAGGAACCACAGGGGGGTGAACACTGAAGCTTTCTTT
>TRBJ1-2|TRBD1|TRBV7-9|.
CASSREGAFYGYTF
TGTGCCAGCAGTAGAGAGGGGGCTTTCTATGGCTACACCTTC
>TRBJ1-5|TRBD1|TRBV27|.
CASSLYAGGHQPQHF
TGTGCCAGCAGTTTATATGCAGGGGGTCATCAGCCCCAGCATTTT
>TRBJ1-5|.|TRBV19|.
CASSMAGNQPQHF
TGTGCCAGTAGTATGGCAGGCAATCAGCCCCAGCATTTT
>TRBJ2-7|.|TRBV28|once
CASSPFYNGGQYF
TGTGCCAGCAGCCCTTTTTACAATGGAGGGCAGTACTTC
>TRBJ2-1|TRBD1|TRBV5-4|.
CASSPPGQGDNEQFF
TGTGCCAGCAGCCCACCGGGACAGGGGGACAATGAGCAGTTCTTC
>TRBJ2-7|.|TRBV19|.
CASSIAGRDEQYF
TGTGCCAGTAGTATAGCGGGAAGGGATGAGCAGTACTTC
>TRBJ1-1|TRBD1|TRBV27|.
CASSQTRTGTAHEAFF
TGTGCCAGCAGTCAAACTCGGACAGGGACGGCCCATGAAGCTTTCTTT
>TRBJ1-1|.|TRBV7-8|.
CASSFAGTEAFF
TGTGCCAGCAGCTTCGCGGGGACTGAAGCTTTCTTT
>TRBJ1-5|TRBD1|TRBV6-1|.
CASSEWTGVFNQPQHF
TGTGCCAGCAGTGAGTGGACAGGGGTCTTCAATCAGCCCCAGCATTTT
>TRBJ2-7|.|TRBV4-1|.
CASSQATEISYEQYF
TGCGCCAGCAGCCAAGCCACAGAAATCTCCTACGAGCAGTACTTC
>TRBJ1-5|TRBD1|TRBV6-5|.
CASSLGTGNQPQHF
TGTGCCAGCAGTCTCGGGACAGGCAATCAGCCCCAGCATTTT
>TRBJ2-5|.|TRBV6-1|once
CASSELGVQGVKKTQYF
TGTGCCAGCAGTGAGTTAGGCGTACAAGGAGTCAAGAAGACCCAGTACTTC
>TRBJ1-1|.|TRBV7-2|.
CASSLLYTEAFF
TGTGCCAGCAGCTTACTCTACACTGAAGCTTTCTTT
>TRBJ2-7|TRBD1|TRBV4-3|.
CASSQVEGQIYEQYF
TGCGCCAGCAGCCAAGTAGAGGGACAGATCTACGAGCAGTACTTC
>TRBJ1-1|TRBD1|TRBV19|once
CASSSRGTAGVGFF
TGTGCCAGTAGTAGCAGGGGGACAGCGGGTGTCGGGTTCTTT
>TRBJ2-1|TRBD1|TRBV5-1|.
CASSPPDRGNYNEQFF
TGCGCCAGCAGCCCCCCTGACAGGGGGAACTACAATGAGCAGTTCTTC
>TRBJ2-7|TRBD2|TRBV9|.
CASSVVASGIDEQYF
TGTGCCAGCAGCGTAGTGGCTAGCGGGATCGACGAGCAGTACTTC
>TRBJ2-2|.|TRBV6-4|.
CASSDRLVGPGELFF
TGTGCCAGCAGTGACAGACTAGTGGGGCCCGGGGAGCTGTTTTTT
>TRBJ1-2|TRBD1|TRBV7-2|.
CAGRDSYGYTF
TGTGCCGGCCGGGACAGCTATGGCTACACCTTC
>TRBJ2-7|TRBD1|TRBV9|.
CASSVAGQGAPYEQYF
TGTGCCAGCAGCGTAGCCGGACAGGGGGCGCCCTACGAGCAGTACTTC
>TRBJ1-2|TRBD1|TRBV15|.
CATSRGDTRDRGNGYTF
TGTGCCACCAGCAGAGGCGATACGAGAGACAGGGGTAATGGCTACACCTTC
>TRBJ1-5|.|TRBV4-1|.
CASSQRGGGNSNQPQHF
TGCGCCAGCAGCCAACGGGGAGGGGGAAATAGCAATCAGCCCCAGCATTTT
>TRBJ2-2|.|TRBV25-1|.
CASSEYILDTGELFF
TGTGCCAGCAGTGAATATATTCTAGACACCGGGGAGCTGTTTTTT
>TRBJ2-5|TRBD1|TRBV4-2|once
CASSLALGQGRETQYF
TGTGCCAGCAGCCTGGCTTTGGGACAGGGGCGCGAGACCCAGTACTTC
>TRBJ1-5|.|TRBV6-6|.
CASSYRGGQPQHF
TGTGCCAGCAGTTACAGGGGGGGCCAGCCCCAGCATTTT
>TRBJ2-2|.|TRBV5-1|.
CASGPRTATGELFF
TGCGCCAGCGGCCCTAGGACAGCAACCGGGGAGCTGTTTTTT
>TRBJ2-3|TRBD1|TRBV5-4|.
CASRLFYRGDTQYF
TGTGCCAGCAGACTATTTTACAGGGGAGATACGCAGTATTTT
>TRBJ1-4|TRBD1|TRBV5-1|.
CASSLAGTGVEKLFF
TGCGCCAGCAGCTTGGCCGGGACAGGTGTGGAAAAACTGTTTTTT
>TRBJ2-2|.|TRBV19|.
CASFGGVGGELFF
TGTGCCAGTTTCGGAGGAGTAGGCGGGGAGCTGTTTTTT
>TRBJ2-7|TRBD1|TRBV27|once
CASKQDREPFYEQYF
TGTGCCAGCAAACAGGACAGGGAACCCTTCTACGAGCAGTACTTC
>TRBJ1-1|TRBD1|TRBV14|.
CASSHWDREGKNTKAFF
TGTGCCAGCAGCCACTGGGACAGGGAAGGGAAGAACACTAAAGCTTTCTTT
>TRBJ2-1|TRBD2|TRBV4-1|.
CASSQGGLANEQFF
TGCGCCAGCAGCCAAGGTGGACTAGCCAATGAGCAGTTCTTC
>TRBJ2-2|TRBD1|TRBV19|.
CASSLQTGTGELFF
TGTGCCAGTAGTCTCCAGACAGGGACCGGGGAGCTGTTTTTT
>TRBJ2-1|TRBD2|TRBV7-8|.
CASTYGGLAGVYNDEQFF
TGTGCCAGCACCTACGGGGGACTAGCGGGAGTGTATAACGATGAGCAGTTCTTC
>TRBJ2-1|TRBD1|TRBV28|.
CASIRGQRYNEQFF
TGTGCCAGCATTCGGGGACAGAGATACAATGAGCAGTTCTTC